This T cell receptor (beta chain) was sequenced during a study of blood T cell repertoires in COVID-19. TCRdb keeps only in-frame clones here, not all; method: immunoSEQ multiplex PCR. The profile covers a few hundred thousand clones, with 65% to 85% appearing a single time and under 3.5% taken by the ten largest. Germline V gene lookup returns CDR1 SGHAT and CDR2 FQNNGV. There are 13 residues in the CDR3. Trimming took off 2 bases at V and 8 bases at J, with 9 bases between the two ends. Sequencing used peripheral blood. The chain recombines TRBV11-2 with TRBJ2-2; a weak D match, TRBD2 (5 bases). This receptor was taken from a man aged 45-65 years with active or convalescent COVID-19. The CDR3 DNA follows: TGTGCCAGCAGCTTAAGGCCGGGAGGGGAGCTGTTTTTT. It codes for CASSLRPGGELFF.